This T cell receptor (beta chain) was identified during a study of regulatory dendritic cells for organ transplantation. Study-level findings and limits: Among resting subsets, memory CD8+ cells contained the most alloreactive clonotypes. Mature dendritic cells appeared to drive more memory CD8+ clonal expansion than regulatory ones. Naive T cells showed high diversity, memory cells less, memory CD8+ least.

The junction had 5 bases not matched to a gene; V was cut back by 1 base and J by 9 bases. CDR1 is GTSNPN and CDR2 is SVGIG in the germline V gene (reference sequence). This CDR3 region has 12 residues. CD4+ or CD8+ T cells were sorted as naive CD45RA+ or memory CD45RO+. Assay used: immunoSEQ multiplex PCR; TCRdb lists only in-frame clones, some missing. The sample consists of fewer than 13,000 clones, roughly 70% of them appearing once. With respect to this clone: As yet, its antigen is unknown.

Sequenced input: memory CD8+ T cells from blood. Indicated subset: CD45RO+ memory T cells. This sequence was found in a human donor in good health. The chain joins TRBV30 to TRBJ1-1; 7 nucleotides match TRBD1. This CDR3 reads CAWSEQGYQAFF. CDR3 nucleotide sequence: TGTGCCTGGAGTGAACAGGGGTACCAAGCTTTCTTT.